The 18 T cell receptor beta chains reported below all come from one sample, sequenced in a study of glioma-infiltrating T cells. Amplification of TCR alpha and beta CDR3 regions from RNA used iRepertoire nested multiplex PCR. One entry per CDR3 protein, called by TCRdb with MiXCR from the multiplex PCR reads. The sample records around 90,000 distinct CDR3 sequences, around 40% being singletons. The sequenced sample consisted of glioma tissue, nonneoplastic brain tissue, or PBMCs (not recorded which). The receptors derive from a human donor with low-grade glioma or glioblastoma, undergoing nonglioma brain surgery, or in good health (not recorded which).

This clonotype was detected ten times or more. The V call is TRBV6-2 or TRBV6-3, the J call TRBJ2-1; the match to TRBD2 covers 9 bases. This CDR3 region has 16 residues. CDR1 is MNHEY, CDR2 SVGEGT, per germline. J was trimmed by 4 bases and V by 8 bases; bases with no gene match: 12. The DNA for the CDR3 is TGTGCCAGCCGTAAGGCGGCGGGAGGGAGATACAATGAGCAGTTCTTC. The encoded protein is CASRKAAGGRYNEQFF.

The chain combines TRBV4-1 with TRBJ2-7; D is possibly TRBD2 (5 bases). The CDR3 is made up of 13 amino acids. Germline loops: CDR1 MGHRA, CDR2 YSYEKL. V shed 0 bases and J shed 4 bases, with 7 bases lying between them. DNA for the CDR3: TGCGCCAGCAGCCAAGAGGGAGAATACGAGCAGTACTTC. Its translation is CASSQEGEYEQYF.

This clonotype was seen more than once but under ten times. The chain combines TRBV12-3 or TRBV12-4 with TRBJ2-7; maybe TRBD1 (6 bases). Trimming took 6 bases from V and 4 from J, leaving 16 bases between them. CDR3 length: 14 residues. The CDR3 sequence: CASSPRNRAYEQYF. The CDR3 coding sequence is TGTGCCAGCAGCCCCCGGAACAGGGCGTACGAGCAGTACTTC.

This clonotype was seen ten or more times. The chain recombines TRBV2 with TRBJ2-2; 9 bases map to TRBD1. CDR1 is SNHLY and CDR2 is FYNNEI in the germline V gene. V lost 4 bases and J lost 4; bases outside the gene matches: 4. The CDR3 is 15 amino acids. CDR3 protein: CASSVQTGGTGELFF. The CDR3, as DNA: TGTGCCAGCAGTGTCCAGACAGGGGGCACCGGGGAGCTGTTTTTT.

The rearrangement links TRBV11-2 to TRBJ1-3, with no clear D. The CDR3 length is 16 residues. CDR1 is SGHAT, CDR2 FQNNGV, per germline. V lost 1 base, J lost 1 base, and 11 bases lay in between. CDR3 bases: TGTGCCAGCAGCTTAGGTCTGGGAAAGTCTGGAAACACCATATATTTT. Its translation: CASSLGLGKSGNTIYF. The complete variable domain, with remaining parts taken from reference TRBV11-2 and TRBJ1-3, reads EAGVAQSPRYKIIEKRQSVAFWCNPISGHATLYWYQQILGQGPKLLIQFQNNGVVDDSQLPKDRFSAERLKGVDSTLKIQPAKLEDSAVYLCASSLGLGKSGNTIYFGEGSWLTVV.

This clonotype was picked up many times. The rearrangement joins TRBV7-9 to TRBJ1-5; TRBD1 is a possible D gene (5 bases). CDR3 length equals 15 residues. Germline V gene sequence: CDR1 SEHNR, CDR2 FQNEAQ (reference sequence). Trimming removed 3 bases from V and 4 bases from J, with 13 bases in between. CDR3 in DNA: TGTGCCAGCAGCTTTTGGGACGGAAGAAATCAGCCCCAGCATTTT. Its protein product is CASSFWDGRNQPQHF.

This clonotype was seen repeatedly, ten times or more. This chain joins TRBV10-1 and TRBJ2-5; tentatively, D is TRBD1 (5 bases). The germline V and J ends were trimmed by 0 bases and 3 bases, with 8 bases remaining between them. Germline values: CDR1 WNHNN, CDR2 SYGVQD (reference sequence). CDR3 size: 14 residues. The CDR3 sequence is CASSESTAKETQYF. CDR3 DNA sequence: TGCGCCAGCAGTGAGTCGACAGCAAAAGAGACCCAGTACTTC.

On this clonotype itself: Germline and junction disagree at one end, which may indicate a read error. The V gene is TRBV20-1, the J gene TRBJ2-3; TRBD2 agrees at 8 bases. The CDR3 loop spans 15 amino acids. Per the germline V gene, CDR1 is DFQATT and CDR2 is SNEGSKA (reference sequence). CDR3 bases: TGCAGTGCTAAGCTCGGCAGCGGGGGCACAGGTACGCAGTATTTT. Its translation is CSAKLGSGGTGTQYF.

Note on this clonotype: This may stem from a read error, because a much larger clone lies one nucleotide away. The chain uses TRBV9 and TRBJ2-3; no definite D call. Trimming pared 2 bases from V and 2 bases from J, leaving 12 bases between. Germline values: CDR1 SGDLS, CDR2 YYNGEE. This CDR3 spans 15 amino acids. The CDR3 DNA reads TGTGCCAGCAGCGTCGGGTCTCACCACACAGATACGCAGTATTTT. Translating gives CASSVGSHHTDTQYF. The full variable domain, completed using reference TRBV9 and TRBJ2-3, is DSGVTQTPKHLITATGQRVTLRCSPRSGDLSVYWYQQSLDQGLQFLIQYYNGEERAKGNILERFSAQQFPDLHSELNLSSLELGDSALYFCASSVGSHHTDTQYFGPGTRLTVL.

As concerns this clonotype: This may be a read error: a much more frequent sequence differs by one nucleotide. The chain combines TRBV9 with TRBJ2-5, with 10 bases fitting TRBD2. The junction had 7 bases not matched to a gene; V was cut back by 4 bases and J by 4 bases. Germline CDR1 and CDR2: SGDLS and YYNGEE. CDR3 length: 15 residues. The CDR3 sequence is CASSTTSGWGETQYF. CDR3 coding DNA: TGTGCCAGCAGCACGACTAGCGGGTGGGGAGAGACCCAGTACTTC.

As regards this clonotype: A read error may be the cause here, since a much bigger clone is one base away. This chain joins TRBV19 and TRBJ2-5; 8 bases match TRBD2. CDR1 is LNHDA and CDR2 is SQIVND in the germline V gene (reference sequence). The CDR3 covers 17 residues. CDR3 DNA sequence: TGTGCCAGTAAACGTCGGGTAACGGGAGGGAACCAAGGGACCCAGTACTTC. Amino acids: CASKRRVTGGNQGTQYF.

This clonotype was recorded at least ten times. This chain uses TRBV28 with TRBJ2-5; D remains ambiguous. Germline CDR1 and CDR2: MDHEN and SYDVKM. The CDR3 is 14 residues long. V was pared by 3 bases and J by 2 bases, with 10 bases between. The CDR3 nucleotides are TGTGCCAGCAGTTTGGGCGTAGGGCAAGAGACCCAGTACTTC. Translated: CASSLGVGQETQYF.

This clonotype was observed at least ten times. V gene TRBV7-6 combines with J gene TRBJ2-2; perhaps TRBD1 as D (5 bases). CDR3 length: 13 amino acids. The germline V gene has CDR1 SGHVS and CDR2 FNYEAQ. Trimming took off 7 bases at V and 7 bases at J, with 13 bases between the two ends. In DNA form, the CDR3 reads TGTGCCAGCAACCATACCAGGGTCGGGGAGCTGTTTTTT. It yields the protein CASNHTRVGELFF.

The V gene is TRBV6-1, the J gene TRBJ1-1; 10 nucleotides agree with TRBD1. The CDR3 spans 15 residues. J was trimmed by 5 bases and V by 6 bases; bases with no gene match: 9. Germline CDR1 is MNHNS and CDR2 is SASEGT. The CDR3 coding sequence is TGTGCCAGCAGACCACGGGACAGGGGTAAAACTGAAGCTTTCTTT. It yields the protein CASRPRDRGKTEAFF.

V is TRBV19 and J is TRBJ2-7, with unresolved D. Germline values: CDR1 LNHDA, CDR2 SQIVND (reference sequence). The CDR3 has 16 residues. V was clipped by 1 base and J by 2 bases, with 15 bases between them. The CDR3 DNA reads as TGTGCCAGTAGTATAGGGAAGGGTTCAAGGCCCTACGAGCAGTACTTC. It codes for CASSIGKGSRPYEQYF.

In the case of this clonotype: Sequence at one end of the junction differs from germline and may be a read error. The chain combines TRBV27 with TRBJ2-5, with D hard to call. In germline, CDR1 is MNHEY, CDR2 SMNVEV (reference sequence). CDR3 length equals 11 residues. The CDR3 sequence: CASSVQETLYF. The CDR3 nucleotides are TGTGCCAGCAGCGTCCAAGAGACCCTGTACTTC.

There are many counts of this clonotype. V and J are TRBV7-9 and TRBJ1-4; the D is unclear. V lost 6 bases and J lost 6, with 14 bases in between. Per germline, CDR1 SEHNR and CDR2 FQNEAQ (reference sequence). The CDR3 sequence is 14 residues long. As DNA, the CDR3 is TGTGCCAGCAGGAAACAAGGCGCCGATGAAAAACTGTTTTTT. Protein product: CASRKQGADEKLFF.

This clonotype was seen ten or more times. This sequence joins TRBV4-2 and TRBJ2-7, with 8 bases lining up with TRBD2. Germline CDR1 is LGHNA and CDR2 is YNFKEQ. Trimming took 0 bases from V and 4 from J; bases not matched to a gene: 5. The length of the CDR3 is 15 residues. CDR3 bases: TGTGCCAGCAGCCAAGAGCGGGAGGCTTTTTACGAGCAGTACTTC. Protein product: CASSQEREAFYEQYF.